The sequence of this TCR beta chain was determined in a study of blood T cells in healthy people across ages. Roughly 9.2 milliliters of peripheral blood were drawn from each donor into EDTA-treated tubes. The V segment lost 4 bases and the J segment 2 bases; nucleotides outside the gene matches: 6. The CDR3 is made up of 15 amino acids. Study-wide results and caveats: Naive T cell percentage by flow cytometry tracked strongly with beta diversity. In older individuals, TCR beta diversity per million T cells was lower, falling roughly linearly with age.

Together with a sample-barcoded 5' primer, a J-beta primer mix was included in a second PCR lasting roughly 6 to 12 cycles. Unique molecular identifiers of 12 random nucleotides labeled each cDNA. TCRdb passed the 5' RACE reads through MiXCR, listing each CDR3 protein once. Here the sample spans roughly 900,000 distinct CDR3 sequences, about 48% being singletons. Notes on this clonotype: Antigen: not known.

The sample taken for sequencing was blood. The sequence was obtained from a man between 25 and 39 years old in good health. The rearrangement links TRBV12-3 or TRBV12-4 to TRBJ2-5; the match to TRBD1 covers 8 bases. CDR3 sequence (DNA): TGTGCCAGCAGTTGGGGGACAGGACCTCAAGAGACCCAGTACTTC. This codes for CASSWGTGPQETQYF.